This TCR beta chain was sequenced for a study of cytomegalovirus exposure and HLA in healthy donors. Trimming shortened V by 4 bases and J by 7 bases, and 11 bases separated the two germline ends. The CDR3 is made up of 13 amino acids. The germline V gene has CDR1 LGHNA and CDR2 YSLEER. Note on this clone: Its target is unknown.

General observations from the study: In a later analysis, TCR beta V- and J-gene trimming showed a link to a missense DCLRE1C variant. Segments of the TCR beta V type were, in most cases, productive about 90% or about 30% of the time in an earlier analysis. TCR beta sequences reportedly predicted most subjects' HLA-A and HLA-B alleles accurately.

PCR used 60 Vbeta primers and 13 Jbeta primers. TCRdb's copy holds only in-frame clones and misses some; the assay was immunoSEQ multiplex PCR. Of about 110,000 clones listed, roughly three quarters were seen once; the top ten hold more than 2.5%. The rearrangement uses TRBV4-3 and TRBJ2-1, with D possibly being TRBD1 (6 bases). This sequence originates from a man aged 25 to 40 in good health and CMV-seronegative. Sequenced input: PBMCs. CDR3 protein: CASSRTDNNEQFF. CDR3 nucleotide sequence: TGCGCCAGCAGCCGGACAGACAATAATGAGCAGTTCTTC.